Presented here are 27 T cell receptor beta chains from one specimen sequenced in a study of OX40 agonist ivuxolimab in advanced cancers. The method behind the library was the immunoSEQ multiplex PCR assay. TCRdb took this table from immuneACCESS and kept in-frame rearrangements with V and J called. Such tables lack part of the clones; where checked against another copy, unresolved V genes explain under half of the gap, and the rest is unexplained. This sample is represented by about 53,000 clones; about four fifths of them were singletons. The ten largest clones represent around 4.3% of the sample. This material consisted of CD4+ or CD8+ T cells sorted from blood, taken in a trial of the OX40 agonist ivuxolimab. These receptors were collected from an adult with an advanced solid tumor such as melanoma, head and neck, liver or kidney cancer.

The gene calls are TRBV5-8 and TRBJ2-1; D may match TRBD1 or TRBD2 (6 bases each). V dropped 4 bases and J dropped 7 bases, with 15 bases sitting between them. There are 14 residues in the CDR3. Germline assignment: CDR1 SGHTS and CDR2 YDEGEE. For the CDR3, the DNA is TGTGCCAGCAGCCGAGGGGGGCAAGGGAATGAGCAGTTCTTC. This encodes CASSRGGQGNEQFF. Full variable domain (outside the CDR3, taken from reference TRBV5-8 and TRBJ2-1): EAGVTQSPTHLIKTRGQQATLRCSPISGHTSVYWYQQALGLGLQFLLWYDEGEERNRGNFPPRFSGRQFPNYSSELNVNALELEDSALYLCASSRGGQGNEQFFGPGTRLTVL.

The chain is built from TRBV7-2 and TRBJ2-1; 9 nucleotides match TRBD2. V dropped 2 bases and J dropped 8; count of bases not matched to a gene: 10. The CDR3 is made up of 16 amino acids. From germline, CDR1 is SGHTA and CDR2 FQGNSA. The CDR3 protein is CASSLRVAGDGDEQFF. CDR3 nucleotides: TGTGCCAGCAGCTTAAGGGTAGCGGGAGATGGAGATGAGCAGTTCTTC.

This clone showed up just a few times. The J gene is TRBJ1-2, the V gene TRBV10-2, with 7 bases fitting TRBD1. Germline V gives CDR1 WSHSY, CDR2 SAAADI. V trimming: 5 bases; J trimming: 8 bases; junction bases outside the gene matches: 11. The CDR3 consists of 14 residues. Written as DNA, the CDR3 is TGCGCCAGCAGTTCGACCGGGACAGCGGGAGGCTACACCTTC. It yields the protein CASSSTGTAGGYTF.

This clone was counted only a few times. The chain has TRBV19 and TRBJ1-1, with D perhaps matching TRBD1 (5 bases). CDR3 size: 14 residues. CDR1 LNHDA and CDR2 SQIVND come from the germline V gene (reference sequence). The V end lost 3 bases, the J end lost 4 bases, and 12 bases lay between the germline ends. CDR3 loop: CASSMQGLGTEAFF. In nucleotides, the CDR3 is TGTGCCAGTAGTATGCAGGGTCTCGGCACTGAAGCTTTCTTT.

This chain joins TRBV5-6 and TRBJ2-2; D uncertain. From germline, CDR1 is SGHDT and CDR2 YYEEEE. CDR3 length: 15 residues. Trimming removed 2 bases from V and 0 bases from J, with 8 bases in between. The CDR3 here is CASSLGSPNTGELFF. CDR3 in DNA: TGTGCCAGCAGCTTAGGCAGCCCGAACACCGGGGAGCTGTTTTTT.

This chain links TRBV6-1 with TRBJ2-5; D gene ambiguous. CDR3 length: 10 amino acids. With 10 bases removed from V and 4 bases from J, the gap between germline ends came to 7 bases. Germline CDR1 and CDR2: MNHNS and SASEGT. CDR3 sequence reads: CAIHGETQYF. The CDR3 DNA sequence: TGTGCCATCCACGGAGAGACCCAGTACTTC.

This clone came up once. The V call is TRBV19, the J call TRBJ2-5, with D uncertain. CDR1 and CDR2 from the germline V gene are LNHDA and SQIVND (reference sequence). Trimming cost V 3 bases and J 4 bases, with 12 bases left between them. The CDR3 has 14 amino acids. The CDR3 loop reads CASSMSGPTETQYF. CDR3 nucleotides: TGTGCCAGTAGTATGTCCGGGCCCACAGAGACCCAGTACTTC.

V and J are TRBV6-5 and TRBJ2-1; 9 nucleotides line up with TRBD1. V shed 4 bases, J shed 8 bases, and the junction held 9 bases outside the gene matches. This CDR3 contains 15 residues. Looked up from germline, CDR1 is MNHEY and CDR2 is SVGAGI. Here the CDR3 reads CASSWGQGTVDEQFF. In nucleotides, the CDR3 is TGTGCCAGCAGTTGGGGACAGGGAACGGTAGATGAGCAGTTCTTC.

The chain employs TRBV20-1 and TRBJ1-1, with D tentatively TRBD1 (6 bases). The CDR3 runs to 11 residues. V shed 3 bases and J shed 11 bases, with 13 bases lying between them. Germline assignment: CDR1 DFQATT and CDR2 SNEGSKA (reference sequence). The DNA for the CDR3 is TGCAGTGCTAGTTTACAGGGAAGCGCTTTCTTT. It specifies CSASLQGSAFF.

The chain links TRBV11-3 to TRBJ2-7; TRBD1 is a possible D gene (6 bases). This CDR3 comprises 13 residues. Germline V lookup: CDR1 SGHNT, CDR2 YENEEA. Trimming took 4 bases from V and 5 from J, leaving 12 bases between them. The CDR3 is CASSSPRDNEQYF. In nucleotides, the CDR3 is TGTGCCAGCAGCTCACCTCGGGACAACGAGCAGTACTTC.

The chain has TRBV27 and TRBJ2-2; 10 bases align to TRBD2. Trimming took 4 bases from V and 4 from J; bases not matched to a gene: 9. CDR3 size: 17 residues. Germline CDR1 reads MNHEY; CDR2 reads SMNVEV (reference sequence). The CDR3 sequence: CASSWASGSWSTGELFF. In DNA, the CDR3 is TGTGCCAGCAGTTGGGCTAGCGGGAGTTGGAGCACCGGGGAGCTGTTTTTT.

The gene calls are TRBV10-1 and TRBJ2-7; 10 bases line up with TRBD2. The V gene end was trimmed by 0 bases and the J gene end by 5 bases; junction bases not matched to a gene: 4. The CDR3 contains 15 residues. Germline CDR1 and CDR2: WNHNN and SYGVQD (reference sequence). The DNA of the CDR3 is TGCGCCAGCAGTGAGTCAGCGGGAGGGCCCCACGAGCAGTACTTC. Protein sequence: CASSESAGGPHEQYF.

The V gene is TRBV5-1, the J gene TRBJ2-1, with 9 positions matching TRBD2. Germline CDR1 SGHRS, CDR2 YFSETQ. The V and J ends lost 4 bases and 3 bases, in that order; junction bases with no gene match: 5. CDR3 size: 15 residues. CDR3 sequence: CASSQTSGNYNEQFF. The CDR3 DNA sequence: TGCGCCAGCAGCCAGACTAGCGGCAACTACAATGAGCAGTTCTTC.

This sequence joins TRBV28 and TRBJ1-4; TRBD1 matches 10 bases. The CDR3 has 17 residues. The germline V gene has CDR1 MDHEN and CDR2 SYDVKM. Trimming cost V 1 base and J 5 bases; bases outside gene matches: 7. CDR3 loop: CASSLSPSTGGNEKLFF. Here the CDR3 DNA reads TGTGCCAGCAGTTTATCGCCCTCGACAGGGGGCAATGAAAAACTGTTTTTT.

The CDR3, as DNA: TGTGCCACCAGCAGAGATTTAAGGACTAGCGGGAGGACCGGGGAGCTGTTTTTT. Its translation is CATSRDLRTSGRTGELFF. The chain combines TRBV15 with TRBJ2-2, with 14 bases aligning to TRBD2. V shed 0 bases, J shed 5 bases, and the junction held 5 bases outside the gene matches. CDR1 is LNHNV, CDR2 YYDKDF, per germline (reference sequence). This CDR3 contains 18 residues.

This clone came up once. In nucleotides, the CDR3 is TGTGCCAGCAGTTACCATCAGGGAAAGGATGAGCAGTTCTTC. The encoded protein is CASSYHQGKDEQFF. The chain uses TRBV6-6 and TRBJ2-1, with a possible D match to TRBD1 (5 bases). The CDR3 is 14 amino acids. Germline CDR1 is MNHNY and CDR2 is SVGAGI (reference sequence). Trimming stripped 2 bases from V and 8 bases from J, with 13 bases between.

This clone was seen only once. The chain has TRBV7-2 and TRBJ2-1; D call uncertain. Trimming left V 3 bases short and J 4 bases short, with 10 bases between. This CDR3 has 14 residues. In germline, CDR1 is SGHTA, CDR2 FQGNSA. CDR3 loop: CASSFGVNYNEQFF. The CDR3 DNA follows: TGTGCCAGCAGCTTTGGGGTTAATTACAATGAGCAGTTCTTC.

The genes are TRBV5-1 and TRBJ2-3; 9 nucleotides match TRBD1. This CDR3 spans 17 amino acids. After removal of 2 bases from V and 4 bases from J, the junction contained 11 bases not matched to a gene. Germline V gene data show CDR1 as SGHRS and CDR2 as YFSETQ. The CDR3 DNA sequence: TGCGCCAGCAGCTTTGCTACACGACAGGGGGGCCCAGATACGCAGTATTTT. Protein: CASSFATRQGGPDTQYF.

V gene TRBV18 combines with J gene TRBJ2-1; possible D gene TRBD1, 6 bases. The CDR3 has 11 residues. With 2 bases removed from V and 14 bases from J, the gap between germline ends came to 10 bases. Germline V gives CDR1 KGHSH, CDR2 LQKENI. CDR3 residues: CASSPGGEEFF. The CDR3, as DNA: TGTGCCAGCTCACCAGGGGGCGAGGAGTTCTTC.

The rearrangement links TRBV5-1 to TRBJ2-7; 15 bases are shared with TRBD2. Trimming removed 8 bases from V and 4 bases from J; junction bases left unmatched: 1. Germline-derived CDR1 and CDR2 are SGHRS and YFSETQ. This CDR3 contains 13 residues. DNA for the CDR3: TGCGCCAGTGGGACTAGCGGGAGGTACGAGCAGTACTTC. Its protein is CASGTSGRYEQYF.

The V and J genes are TRBV6-5 and TRBJ2-5; tentative D call: TRBD2 (6 bases). The end of the DNA fits TRBJ2-7 better, so the J call may be wrong. From germline, CDR1 is MNHEY and CDR2 SVGAGI. CDR3 length: 12 amino acids. CDR3 coding DNA: TGTGCCACCACCCTGGGGCGGGGCGAGCAGTACTTC. Its protein is CATTLGRGEQYF.

The chain combines TRBV7-9 with TRBJ1-3; 9 bases fit TRBD1. This CDR3 comprises 17 residues. The V gene's germline CDR1 is SEHNR and CDR2 FQNEAQ (reference sequence). Trimming cost V 5 bases and J 4 bases; bases outside gene matches: 12. CDR3 sequence reads: CASSPSPPGTGGNTIYF. The CDR3, as DNA: TGTGCCAGCAGCCCATCCCCCCCCGGGACAGGGGGAAACACCATATATTTT.

The genes are TRBV14 and TRBJ2-1, with TRBD1 matching 8 bases. Looked up from germline, CDR1 is SGHDN and CDR2 is FVKESK. This CDR3 has 15 residues. The V gene end was trimmed by 0 bases and the J gene end by 8 bases; junction bases not matched to a gene: 6. CDR3 amino acids: CASSQEDRGFDEQFF. The CDR3 nucleotides are TGTGCCAGCAGCCAAGAAGACAGGGGTTTCGATGAGCAGTTCTTC.

V is TRBV7-9 and J is TRBJ2-3; TRBD2 agrees at 8 bases. V lost 5 bases and J lost 3; bases outside the gene matches: 10. This CDR3 contains 16 residues. Germline V gives CDR1 SEHNR, CDR2 FQNEAQ (reference sequence). CDR3 in DNA: TGTGCCAGCAGCGTCACTAGCGGAGGGATTACAGATACGCAGTATTTT. Its protein is CASSVTSGGITDTQYF. The whole variable domain, filled in from reference TRBV7-9 and TRBJ2-3, reads DTGVSQNPRHKITKRGQNVTFRCDPISEHNRLYWYRQTLGQGPEFLTYFQNEAQLEKSRLLSDRFSAERPKGSFSTLEIQRTEQGDSAMYLCASSVTSGGITDTQYFGPGTRLTVL.

With respect to this clone: Germline and junction disagree at one end, which may indicate a read error. The chain recombines TRBV6-1 with TRBJ1-5; no reliable D call. The germline V gene has CDR1 MNHNS and CDR2 SASEGT. The CDR3 runs 15 residues. This CDR3 reads CASREGLGFNQPQHF. The CDR3, as DNA: TGTGCCAGCAGAGAAGGTTTGGGTTTCAATCAGCCCCAGCATTTT.

The chain carries TRBV15 and TRBJ2-2, with 10 positions matching TRBD2. Germline values: CDR1 LNHNV, CDR2 YYDKDF (reference sequence). The CDR3 covers 17 residues. The ends lost 0 bases at V and 7 bases at J; junction bases unmatched: 8. CDR3 sequence reads: CATSRDRASGRFGELFF. In DNA, the CDR3 is TGTGCCACCAGCAGAGATAGGGCTAGCGGGAGATTCGGGGAGCTGTTTTTT.

The rearrangement uses TRBV29-1 and TRBJ2-3, with TRBD1 matching 9 bases. The CDR3 consists of 15 residues. Trimming took 1 base from V and 4 from J; bases not matched to a gene: 6. Germline CDR1 reads SQVTM; CDR2 reads ANQGSEA. The CDR3 DNA is TGCAGCGTTGAAGCCGACAGGGGGTTCTCAGATACGCAGTATTTT. As protein: CSVEADRGFSDTQYF.